This T cell receptor beta chain was identified during a study of beta chain features in type 1 diabetes. Study-wide findings and caveats: Highly expressing activated T cells could be over-counted with a cDNA template. Among patients with Type 1 diabetes, TCRB CDR3s were moderately but significantly shorter in every one of the four CD4+ subsets.

Expressed TCRB transcripts were sequenced after all isolated RNA was converted to cDNA. The method was immunoSEQ multiplex PCR; TCRdb's version includes in-frame clones alone and lacks a portion of them. The table includes 640,000 or so clones, roughly 13% detected once. With regard to this clone: Its antigen is unidentified.

The CDR3 is made up of 16 amino acids. The germline CDR1 and CDR2 sequences are SGHVS and FNYEAQ. J lost 4 bases, V lost 4 bases, and 11 bases had no gene match. This sequence originates from a man younger than 30 with type 1 diabetes. This chain links TRBV7-6 with TRBJ2-7; 9 bases align to TRBD1. The sequenced sample consisted of naive CD4+ T cells from blood. The CDR3 region is CASSSRPGQGVYEQYF. DNA for the CDR3: TGTGCCAGCAGCTCGCGGCCGGGACAGGGTGTTTACGAGCAGTACTTC. The whole variable domain, remainder taken from reference TRBV7-6 and TRBJ2-7, is GAGVSQSPRYKVTKRGQDVALRCDPISGHVSLYWYRQALGQGPEFLTYFNYEAQQDKSGLPNDRFSAERPEGSISTLTIQRTEQRDSAMYRCASSSRPGQGVYEQYFGPGTRLTVT.